A selection of T cell receptor beta chains follows, all from one sample in a study of T cell repertoires in cytomegalovirus infection. The antigens these receptors bind are not known. Each CDR3 protein gets one entry after TCRdb re-called the reads with MiXCR. The table shows roughly 150,000 distinct CDR3 sequences, with about 20% occurring only once. The input for sequencing was CD8+ T cells from cultured PBMCs, taken from culture after CMV antigen stimulation. These receptors came from a human donor in good health (CMV status not recorded). Some clones in this sample may be carry-over from other donors' samples. CDR3s include the opening cysteine and the closing phenylalanine or tryptophan. Fields, in order: CDR3 protein, CDR3 DNA, J gene, D gene, V gene, clone size. D genes are given only for firm matches. Only part of the rows carry a size: once, few, many, or a class if the clone is expanded.

CDR3aa: CASSWIDWNTEAFF
CDR3nt: TGTGCCAGCAGTTGGATAGACTGGAACACTGAAGCTTTCTTT
j_gene: TRBJ1-1
d_gene: .
v_gene: TRBV12-3/TRBV12-4
abundance: .

CDR3aa: CASSFYRTKRGLYGYTF
CDR3nt: TGTGCCAGCAGCTTTTATAGGACGAAGAGAGGACTCTATGGCTACACCTTC
j_gene: TRBJ1-2
d_gene: .
v_gene: TRBV7-2
abundance: .

CDR3aa: CASSAHRELSTQHF
CDR3nt: TGTGCCAGCAGTGCCCACAGGGAACTCAGTACCCAGCATTTT
j_gene: TRBJ1-5
d_gene: .
v_gene: TRBV6-6
abundance: few

CDR3aa: CASSLGTSGGAEDTQYF
CDR3nt: TGTGCCAGCAGTTTAGGCACTAGCGGGGGGGCGGAAGATACGCAGTATTTT
j_gene: TRBJ2-3
d_gene: TRBD2
v_gene: TRBV6-5
abundance: few

CDR3aa: CASSLDFDEQYF
CDR3nt: TGTGCCAGCAGCTTAGATTTTGACGAGCAGTACTTC
j_gene: TRBJ2-7
d_gene: .
v_gene: TRBV11-2
abundance: .

CDR3aa: CASSSGTGISYNSPLHF
CDR3nt: TGTGCCAGCAGTTCCGGGACAGGGATTTCCTATAATTCACCCCTCCACTTT
j_gene: TRBJ1-6
d_gene: TRBD1
v_gene: TRBV27
abundance: few

CDR3aa: CASSQATGGYEQYF
CDR3nt: TGCGCCAGCAGCCAAGCGACAGGGGGCTACGAGCAGTACTTC
j_gene: TRBJ2-7
d_gene: TRBD1
v_gene: TRBV4-1
abundance: few

CDR3aa: CASSQGGGRQSYEQYF
CDR3nt: TGTGCCAGCTCTCAGGGAGGGGGCCGCCAGTCTTACGAGCAGTACTTC
j_gene: TRBJ2-7
d_gene: .
v_gene: TRBV18
abundance: .

CDR3aa: CASSFQGANTEAFF
CDR3nt: TGTGCCAGCAGCTTCCAGGGGGCGAACACTGAAGCTTTCTTT
j_gene: TRBJ1-1
d_gene: TRBD1
v_gene: TRBV7-9
abundance: .

CDR3aa: CASSQPDRSSYNEQLF
CDR3nt: TGCGCCAGCAGCCAACCAGACAGGAGCTCCTACAATGAGCAGCTCTTC
j_gene: TRBJ2-1
d_gene: .
v_gene: TRBV4-1
abundance: .

CDR3aa: CSAVGPPGQISNQPQHF
CDR3nt: TGCAGTGCCGTAGGACCACCGGGACAAATTAGCAATCAGCCCCAGCATTTT
j_gene: TRBJ1-5
d_gene: .
v_gene: TRBV20-1
abundance: once

CDR3aa: CASSPAGLDTEAFF
CDR3nt: TGTGCCAGCAGCCCGGCGGGGCTAGACACTGAAGCTTTCTTT
j_gene: TRBJ1-1
d_gene: .
v_gene: TRBV7-3
abundance: .

CDR3aa: CASSIQGNTEAFF
CDR3nt: TGTGCCAGCAGCATACAGGGGAACACTGAAGCTTTCTTT
j_gene: TRBJ1-1
d_gene: .
v_gene: TRBV6-1
abundance: .

CDR3aa: CASSFLQGSSYNEQFF
CDR3nt: TGTGCCAGCAGCTTTCTCCAGGGGAGCTCCTACAATGAGCAGTTCTTC
j_gene: TRBJ2-1
d_gene: .
v_gene: TRBV7-6
abundance: .

CDR3aa: CASSFEGRDYEQYF
CDR3nt: TGTGCCAGCAGCTTTGAAGGCAGGGACTACGAGCAGTACTTC
j_gene: TRBJ2-7
d_gene: .
v_gene: TRBV5-6
abundance: few

CDR3aa: CASSSPSDEQYF
CDR3nt: TGTGCCAGCAGCTCCCCTTCCGACGAGCAGTACTTC
j_gene: TRBJ2-7
d_gene: .
v_gene: TRBV7-2
abundance: .

CDR3aa: CASSHYDGGPYYEQYF
CDR3nt: TGTGCCAGCAGTCACTATGACGGGGGGCCCTACTACGAGCAGTACTTC
j_gene: TRBJ2-7
d_gene: .
v_gene: TRBV6-6
abundance: .

CDR3aa: CASSLVLAHNEQFF
CDR3nt: TGTGCCAGCAGCTTAGTCCTAGCCCACAATGAGCAGTTCTTC
j_gene: TRBJ2-1
d_gene: .
v_gene: TRBV7-2
abundance: many

CDR3aa: CSVEGVPEAFF
CDR3nt: TGCAGCGTTGAAGGGGTCCCTGAAGCTTTCTTT
j_gene: TRBJ1-1
d_gene: .
v_gene: TRBV29-1
abundance: .

CDR3aa: CASSPTSAPHPDTQYF
CDR3nt: TGTGCCAGCAGCCCGACTAGCGCCCCACACCCAGATACGCAGTATTTT
j_gene: TRBJ2-3
d_gene: TRBD2
v_gene: TRBV7-9
abundance: few

CDR3aa: CASSSDRELYYEQYF
CDR3nt: TGTGCCAGCAGCTCCGACAGGGAGCTTTACTACGAGCAGTACTTC
j_gene: TRBJ2-7
d_gene: TRBD1
v_gene: TRBV7-9
abundance: many

CDR3aa: CASSSTGGAGEKLFF
CDR3nt: TGTGCCAGCAGCTCTACAGGGGGCGCGGGAGAAAAACTGTTTTTT
j_gene: TRBJ1-4
d_gene: TRBD1
v_gene: TRBV7-9
abundance: .

CDR3aa: CASSLWAGVTPSGELFF
CDR3nt: TGTGCCAGCAGCTTATGGGCAGGGGTAACACCGTCCGGGGAGCTGTTTTTT
j_gene: TRBJ2-2
d_gene: .
v_gene: TRBV7-2
abundance: .

CDR3aa: CASKRPGSTGELFF
CDR3nt: TGTGCCAGCAAGCGTCCGGGTAGCACCGGGGAGCTGTTTTTT
j_gene: TRBJ2-2
d_gene: .
v_gene: TRBV6-2/TRBV6-3
abundance: .

CDR3aa: CASSSSGAHNEKLFF
CDR3nt: TGTGCCAGCAGCTCGAGTGGTGCCCATAATGAAAAACTGTTTTTT
j_gene: TRBJ1-4
d_gene: .
v_gene: TRBV7-2
abundance: few

CDR3aa: CASSPYLRPGTEGLNTEAFF
CDR3nt: TGTGCCAGCAGCCCGTACCTTCGACCTGGGACAGAGGGCTTGAACACTGAAGCTTTCTTT
j_gene: TRBJ1-1
d_gene: TRBD1
v_gene: TRBV11-1
abundance: .

CDR3aa: CASREDRGRFNQPQHF
CDR3nt: TGTGCCAGCAGGGAGGACAGGGGACGTTTCAATCAGCCCCAGCATTTT
j_gene: TRBJ1-5
d_gene: TRBD1
v_gene: TRBV6-1
abundance: .

CDR3aa: CASSMLQVTQYF
CDR3nt: TGTGCCAGCAGCATGCTACAGGTTACGCAGTATTTT
j_gene: TRBJ2-3
d_gene: .
v_gene: TRBV7-9
abundance: few

CDR3aa: CASSLVQNYGYTF
CDR3nt: TGTGCCAGCAGCTTAGTTCAGAACTATGGCTACACCTTC
j_gene: TRBJ1-2
d_gene: .
v_gene: TRBV7-9
abundance: many

CDR3aa: CASRGLARLTDTQYF
CDR3nt: TGTGCCAGCAGGGGACTAGCGCGACTCACAGATACGCAGTATTTT
j_gene: TRBJ2-3
d_gene: TRBD2
v_gene: TRBV12-3/TRBV12-4
abundance: few

CDR3aa: CASSAQGSGNTIYF
CDR3nt: TGTGCCAGCAGCGCACAGGGCTCTGGAAACACCATATATTTT
j_gene: TRBJ1-3
d_gene: .
v_gene: TRBV5-6
abundance: few

CDR3aa: CASRGTGGVIAEAFF
CDR3nt: TGTGCCAGCAGGGGTACAGGGGGGGTGATTGCTGAAGCTTTCTTT
j_gene: TRBJ1-1
d_gene: TRBD1
v_gene: TRBV2
abundance: .

CDR3aa: CASSQIDRREAFF
CDR3nt: TGTGCCAGCAGCCAGATAGACAGGCGGGAGGCTTTCTTT
j_gene: TRBJ1-1
d_gene: .
v_gene: TRBV14
abundance: .

CDR3aa: CASSFASSGGGVYSPYEQYF
CDR3nt: TGTGCCAGCAGTTTTGCCTCTAGCGGGGGGGGCGTCTATAGCCCCTACGAGCAGTACTTC
j_gene: TRBJ2-7
d_gene: TRBD2
v_gene: TRBV6-2/TRBV6-3
abundance: .

CDR3aa: CASGIGGRNQPQHF
CDR3nt: TGTGCCAGCGGAATAGGGGGCAGAAATCAGCCCCAGCATTTT
j_gene: TRBJ1-5
d_gene: TRBD1
v_gene: TRBV6-5
abundance: few

CDR3aa: CASSLATGGFSYEQYF
CDR3nt: TGTGCCAGCAGCTTAGCTACAGGGGGTTTTTCCTACGAGCAGTACTTC
j_gene: TRBJ2-7
d_gene: TRBD1
v_gene: TRBV7-2
abundance: .

CDR3aa: CASSRGADRAFYGYTF
CDR3nt: TGTGCCAGCAGCCGAGGCGCTGATAGGGCCTTCTATGGCTACACCTTC
j_gene: TRBJ1-2
d_gene: .
v_gene: TRBV12-3/TRBV12-4
abundance: few

CDR3aa: CASSPTLSLREQYF
CDR3nt: TGTGCCAGCAGCCCGACTTTAAGTTTACGTGAGCAGTACTTC
j_gene: TRBJ2-7
d_gene: .
v_gene: TRBV11-1
abundance: .

CDR3aa: CASSSGGGPLHF
CDR3nt: TGTGCCAGCAGTTCGGGGGGCGGACCCCTCCACTTT
j_gene: TRBJ1-6
d_gene: .
v_gene: TRBV6-2/TRBV6-3
abundance: .

CDR3aa: CASRSTGELFF
CDR3nt: TGTGCCAGCCGAAGTACCGGGGAGCTGTTTTTT
j_gene: TRBJ2-2
d_gene: .
v_gene: TRBV25-1
abundance: few

CDR3aa: CASSPEGQINTEAFF
CDR3nt: TGTGCCAGCAGCCCAGAAGGACAGATCAACACTGAAGCTTTCTTT
j_gene: TRBJ1-1
d_gene: .
v_gene: TRBV7-9
abundance: .

CDR3aa: CASSPRLAGGKEQFF
CDR3nt: TGTGCCAGCAGCCCGCGACTAGCGGGGGGTAAAGAGCAGTTCTTC
j_gene: TRBJ2-1
d_gene: TRBD2
v_gene: TRBV7-9
abundance: .

CDR3aa: CSVENWQETQYF
CDR3nt: TGCAGCGTTGAAAACTGGCAAGAGACCCAGTACTTC
j_gene: TRBJ2-5
d_gene: .
v_gene: TRBV29-1
abundance: few

CDR3aa: CASSSPAPRGRTDTQYF
CDR3nt: TGTGCCAGCAGCTCCCCGGCACCGCGCGGGCGCACAGATACGCAGTATTTT
j_gene: TRBJ2-3
d_gene: .
v_gene: TRBV7-9
abundance: few

CDR3aa: CASSQAGMSYEQYF
CDR3nt: TGCGCCAGCAGCCAAGCAGGTATGAGCTACGAGCAGTACTTC
j_gene: TRBJ2-7
d_gene: .
v_gene: TRBV4-3
abundance: few

CDR3aa: CAWSVWQQNTEAFF
CDR3nt: TGTGCCTGGAGTGTCTGGCAGCAAAACACTGAAGCTTTCTTT
j_gene: TRBJ1-1
d_gene: .
v_gene: TRBV30
abundance: few

CDR3aa: CASSLPSGSTDTQYF
CDR3nt: TGTGCCAGCAGTTTACCCAGCGGGAGCACAGATACGCAGTATTTT
j_gene: TRBJ2-3
d_gene: .
v_gene: TRBV27
abundance: .

CDR3aa: CASSPFLEGDQETQYF
CDR3nt: TGTGCCAGCAGCCCCTTCCTTGAGGGGGACCAAGAGACCCAGTACTTC
j_gene: TRBJ2-5
d_gene: .
v_gene: TRBV7-9
abundance: few

CDR3aa: CASRLQGAAPNTIYF
CDR3nt: TGTGCCAGCAGACTGCAGGGGGCTGCTCCAAACACCATATATTTT
j_gene: TRBJ1-3
d_gene: TRBD1
v_gene: TRBV28
abundance: .

CDR3aa: CASSYIGQGNQPQHF
CDR3nt: TGTGCCAGCAGTTACATCGGACAGGGCAATCAGCCCCAGCATTTT
j_gene: TRBJ1-5
d_gene: TRBD1
v_gene: TRBV6-6
abundance: few

CDR3aa: CASSEAATGASLTEAFF
CDR3nt: TGTGCCAGCAGTGAAGCAGCGACAGGGGCCTCCCTTACTGAAGCTTTCTTT
j_gene: TRBJ1-1
d_gene: TRBD1
v_gene: TRBV2
abundance: few

CDR3aa: CASSALDGTEAFF
CDR3nt: TGTGCCAGTAGTGCCCTGGATGGGACTGAAGCTTTCTTT
j_gene: TRBJ1-1
d_gene: .
v_gene: TRBV19
abundance: few

CDR3aa: CASSLVTAGEQYF
CDR3nt: TGTGCCAGCAGCTTAGTGACGGCGGGGGAGCAGTACTTC
j_gene: TRBJ2-7
d_gene: .
v_gene: TRBV7-9
abundance: once

CDR3aa: CASSSNLLAHGAFF
CDR3nt: TGTGCCAGCAGCTCAAACCTCCTAGCGCATGGGGCTTTCTTT
j_gene: TRBJ1-1
d_gene: .
v_gene: TRBV5-6
abundance: .

CDR3aa: CASSIGWASGTYEQYF
CDR3nt: TGTGCCAGTAGTATAGGTTGGGCTAGCGGAACCTACGAGCAGTACTTC
j_gene: TRBJ2-7
d_gene: TRBD2
v_gene: TRBV19
abundance: few

CDR3aa: CASKGAGGETQYF
CDR3nt: TGTGCCAGCAAAGGGGCAGGGGGAGAGACCCAGTACTTC
j_gene: TRBJ2-5
d_gene: TRBD1
v_gene: TRBV7-7
abundance: .

CDR3aa: CASSPPGQPEAFF
CDR3nt: TGTGCCAGCAGCCCCCCCGGACAGCCCGAAGCTTTCTTT
j_gene: TRBJ1-1
d_gene: .
v_gene: TRBV7-6
abundance: few

CDR3aa: CASSSGTVTTAGELFF
CDR3nt: TGTGCCAGCAGCTCCGGGACGGTTACCACCGCCGGGGAGCTGTTTTTT
j_gene: TRBJ2-2
d_gene: .
v_gene: TRBV7-7
abundance: .

CDR3aa: CASSLLIGLQETQYF
CDR3nt: TGTGCCAGCAGCTTATTAATTGGGCTACAAGAGACCCAGTACTTC
j_gene: TRBJ2-5
d_gene: .
v_gene: TRBV7-9
abundance: .

CDR3aa: CAISESREPSAMELFF
CDR3nt: TGTGCCATCAGTGAGTCTAGGGAACCCTCCGCGATGGAGCTGTTTTTT
j_gene: TRBJ2-2
d_gene: .
v_gene: TRBV10-3
abundance: few